The 9 T cell receptor beta chains below come from one sample, sequenced in a study of breast tumors, draining lymph nodes, adjacent tissues (dated by TCRdb to the mid-2010s). Libraries were prepared through multiplex PCR. Sequencer: Illumina HiSeq 2000. TCRdb handled the public reads itself, with Q25 trimming in fastp and clone calling in MiXCR, and kept productive beta chains. Each record represents a unique CDR3 protein, reported with the most common genes and DNA among its rows. For this sample the table gives roughly 110,000 distinct CDR3 sequences, of which 30% were detected only once. The top ten clones comprise under 6% of the sample. Lymph node samples came from the axillary draining lymph nodes of breast cancer patients. Source material: axillary lymph node tissue. Receptors were obtained from a female donor with breast cancer. Some clones in this sample may be carry-over from other donors' samples.

This clonotype was seen ten or more times. The chain links TRBV11-2 to TRBJ2-1, with a possible D match to TRBD2 (6 bases). Germline CDR1 reads SGHAT; CDR2 reads FQNNGV. Between the trimmed V and J ends, which lost 4 bases and 3 bases, there was a span of 13 bases. This CDR3 has 15 residues. DNA of the CDR3: TGTGCCAGCAGCTCCGGGACTCCCGACTACAATGAGCAGTTCTTC. Residues: CASSSGTPDYNEQFF.

The chain combines TRBV12-3 or TRBV12-4 with TRBJ2-1; the match to TRBD2 covers 13 bases. J gave up 5 bases and V 4 bases, and 8 bases lay outside the gene matches. The CDR3 loop spans 17 amino acids. The CDR3 bases are TGTGCCAGCAGTTACACCGGGACTAGCGGGGACCACAATGAGCAGTTCTTC. As protein: CASSYTGTSGDHNEQFF.

A few counts support this clonotype. The chain employs TRBV10-3 and TRBJ2-1; 8 bases are a match to TRBD2. Losses at the gene ends were 9 bases for V and 7 bases for J; bases not matched to a gene: 5. Germline values: CDR1 ENHRY, CDR2 SYGVKD. CDR3 length: 12 residues. DNA for the CDR3: TGTGCCATTCGGGGGGGGTCGAATGAGCAGTTCTTC. It codes for CAIRGGSNEQFF.

The chain carries TRBV12-2 and TRBJ1-6; the table gives TRBD1 as D, unverified against the DNA. TRBV12-2 is assigned pseudogene status. This CDR3 is 15 amino acids long. In DNA, the CDR3 is TGTGCAAGTCGCTGTGTTAGGCGGGGACGGTCACCCCTCCACTTT. This sequence encodes CASRCVRRGRSPLHF.

This chain links TRBV19 with TRBJ1-5; D is undetermined. CDR3 size: 16 residues. V lost 1 base, J lost 3 bases, and 13 bases lay in between. Germline CDR1 LNHDA, CDR2 SQIVND (reference sequence). CDR3 loop: CASSIAFGQLNQPQHF. The CDR3 DNA reads as TGTGCCAGTAGTATAGCGTTTGGCCAGCTCAATCAGCCCCAGCATTTT.

This clonotype was picked up many times. The chain employs TRBV24-1 and TRBJ2-7, with D unclear. Per germline, CDR1 KGHDR and CDR2 SFDVKD. Trimming cost V 5 bases and J 4 bases, with 14 bases left between them. The CDR3 runs to 14 residues. CDR3 sequence reads: CATSARGGGYEQYF. Here the CDR3 DNA reads TGTGCCACCAGTGCGAGAGGCGGCGGTTACGAGCAGTACTTC.

Turning to this clonotype: Just one base apart from a much larger clone, this may be a read error. The genes are TRBV7-9 and TRBJ2-4, with 9 bases matching TRBD2. Germline-derived CDR1 and CDR2 are SEHNR and FQNEAQ (reference sequence). The CDR3 has 15 residues. DNA of the CDR3: TGTGCCAGCAGCCAGACGGGACTAGCTCGAAACATTCAGCACTTC. It yields the protein CASSQTGLARNIQHF.

In its sample, this clonotype was seen many times. The chain joins TRBV5-1 to TRBJ2-1; D not certain. The CDR3 sequence is 17 residues long. Trimming took off 0 bases at V and 0 bases at J, with 13 bases between the two ends. The germline V gene encodes CDR1 SGHRS and CDR2 YFSETQ. In DNA, the CDR3 is TGCGCCAGCAGCTTGGAAAGACTCAAGAGCTCCTACAATGAGCAGTTCTTC. Encoded protein: CASSLERLKSSYNEQFF.

This clonotype was observed many times. J is TRBJ2-3 and V is TRBV19; TRBD1 matches 11 bases. This CDR3 has 15 residues. The ends lost 5 bases at V and 6 bases at J; junction bases unmatched: 7. Germline-derived CDR1 and CDR2 are LNHDA and SQIVND (reference sequence). As DNA, the CDR3 is TGTGCCAGTAGTGTCGGACAGGGGGCGATGGATACGCAGTATTTT. This gives the protein CASSVGQGAMDTQYF.